This T cell receptor beta chain emerged from a study of blood T cell repertoires in COVID-19. In the study overall: Sources were T cells, B-cell-depleted T cells, or PBMCs; the material itself was cDNA or gDNA.

Original processing methods: Amplified reference gene primers provided the basis for estimating nucleated cell counts. This table comes from immunoSEQ multiplex PCR, and its TCRdb copy is limited to in-frame clones, with some not included. The DNA was the basis for D and trimming; V, J and clone size are from that table. The sample comprises 200,000 to 250,000 clones, roughly 84% of which are singletons, and 3.6% rests with the top ten. This TCR was recovered from an elderly woman with acute or convalescent COVID-19. The sequenced sample consisted of peripheral blood.

CDR3 DNA: TGTGCCAGCTCACCGACTTCGACAGGGTGGAGCACTGAAGCTTTCTTT. Encoded protein: CASSPTSTGWSTEAFF. The chain is built from TRBV18 and TRBJ1-1, with 7 nucleotides matching TRBD1. The J segment lost 4 bases and the V segment lost 3 bases, leaving 11 bases of the junction unmatched. The CDR3 contains 16 residues. The germline V gene encodes CDR1 KGHSH and CDR2 LQKENI.